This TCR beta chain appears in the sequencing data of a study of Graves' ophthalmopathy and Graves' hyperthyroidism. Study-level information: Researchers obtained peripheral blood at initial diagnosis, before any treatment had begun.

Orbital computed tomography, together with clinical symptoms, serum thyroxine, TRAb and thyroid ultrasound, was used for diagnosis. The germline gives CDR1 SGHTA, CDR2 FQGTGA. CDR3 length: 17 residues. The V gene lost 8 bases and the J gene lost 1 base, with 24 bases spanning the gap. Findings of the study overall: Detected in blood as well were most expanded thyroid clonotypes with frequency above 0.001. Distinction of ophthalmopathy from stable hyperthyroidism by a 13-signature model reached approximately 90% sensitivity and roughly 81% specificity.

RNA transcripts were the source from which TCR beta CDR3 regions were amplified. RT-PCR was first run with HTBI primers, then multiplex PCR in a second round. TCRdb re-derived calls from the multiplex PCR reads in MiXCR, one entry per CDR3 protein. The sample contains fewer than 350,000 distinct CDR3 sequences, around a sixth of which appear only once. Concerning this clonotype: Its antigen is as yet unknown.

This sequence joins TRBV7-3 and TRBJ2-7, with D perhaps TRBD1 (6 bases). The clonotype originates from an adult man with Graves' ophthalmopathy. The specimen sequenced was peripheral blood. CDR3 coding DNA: TGTGCCAGCTGCCGTGCCAGCAATGGGGGCAGATCCTACGAGCAGTACTTC. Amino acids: CASCRASNGGRSYEQYF.